This TCR beta chain was captured in a study of CD8 T cells in ankylosing spondylitis. General observations from the study: There was a TCR beta motif, made of several highly homologous variants, that appeared characteristic of ankylosing spondylitis blood. Reactive arthritis synovial fluid and blood previously showed some of these motif variants.

TCRdb re-derived calls from the 5' RACE reads in MiXCR, one entry per CDR3 protein. The sample records around 53,000 distinct CDR3 sequences, roughly 7.4% being singletons. By its share, this clonotype is medium-sized. As yet, its antigen is unknown. The V and J ends lost 5 bases and 5 bases respectively, with 18 bases between them. Germline V lookup: CDR1 MDHEN, CDR2 SYDVKM. This CDR3 comprises 15 residues. This receptor was obtained from a female donor with ankylosing spondylitis or in good health (not recorded which). The sequenced material came from blood, either unsorted or a sorted T cell fraction (not recorded which). This chain connects TRBV28 to TRBJ1-2; TRBD1 is a possible D gene (6 bases). The CDR3 DNA reads as TGTGCCAGCAGTGGGAACAGACAGGCTCCGTATGGCTACACCTTC. Its translation: CASSGNRQAPYGYTF.